This entry concerns a single T cell receptor (beta chain). Its antigen is unknown. No base quality information exists; no much larger clone differs at one position. The entry originates in a study of cytomegalovirus exposure and HLA in healthy donors (dated by TCRdb to the late 2010s). Looking at the study overall: An earlier analysis of roughly 630 of the donors reported about 290 Gb of sequence data and some 100 million unique TCR beta sequences from some 180 million T cells. An early release covering approximately 600 HLA-typed donors comprised about 300 gigabases of sequencing data and tens of millions of unique TCR sequences. Among the 398 genotyped donors, more than 70% belonged to the genetic ancestry cluster associated with self-reported Caucasian donors. The study aimed to test whether cataloging public T cell receptors could reveal signatures of past pathogen exposure. Using immunosequencing, the study profiled T cell repertoires from 666 subjects and related those repertoires to cytomegalovirus serostatus. Besides the first cohort of some 670 subjects, a separate validation cohort made up of over a hundred different subjects was used. To predict cytomegalovirus infection status, the study combined high-throughput TCR immunosequencing, statistical association of individual TCRs with disease status, and machine learning. A later analysis re-examined previously published TCR beta repertoires from around 670 donors and added high-resolution HLA genotyping to investigate patterns of TCR occurrence. Rather than using new phenotypic data, the later analysis identified candidate immune exposures from TCR beta sequences and from how often those sequences occurred across donors. To decide whether each TCR beta V gene segment behaved as functional or pseudogenic, an earlier analysis of fewer than 750 of the donors relied on high-throughput TCR beta sequencing. Donor age, sex, ethnicity and CMV serostatus were compiled alongside the repertoire data. Genome-wide SNP genotypes for about 55% of the 666 donors were used in a later genetic analysis, which treated that subset as a discovery cohort. Every repertoire in the discovery cohort had been generated on one and the same sequencing platform. Class I and class II HLA loci were covered by the typing at four-digit resolution. Typing coverage varied by locus: roughly 629-640 donors for A, B, C, DRB1 and DQB1; around 560 for DQA1; around 570 for DPA1; around 490 for DPB1. Roughly five DR-DQ haplotypes were treated as single units for association and clustering because of strong linkage in the cohort. Across 398 genotyped donors of the cohort, an average of about 240,000 unique TCR beta nucleotide sequences per donor were sequenced, and around 19% of those sequences were non-productive. Study-wide findings and limitations: A cluster of highly shared sequence variants was judged likely to be a technical artifact of the sequencing pipeline. According to a later analysis, most CMV-associated TCR beta chains appeared to be HLA-restricted, and the HLA associations seemed to be driven largely by CMV exposure. A later analysis associated 16,951 TCR beta sequences with specific HLA alleles at a false discovery rate of 0.05. Broadly in line with IMGT annotations, most TCR beta V segments showed up in productive rearrangements about 90% or about 30% of the time in an earlier analysis of 450 to 600 of the donors. Compared with equally common non-associated chains, HLA-associated TCR beta chains in a later analysis were more clonally expanded and had lower generation probabilities. Across donors, most TCR sequences were observed very rarely, whereas some public TCRs were present in many individuals. The study listed approximately 160 TCR beta chains as associated with cytomegalovirus. In a later analysis, the rate of TCR association differed among HLA loci, with DRB1 alleles having the most associated TCRs and HLA-C alleles having the fewest. Because HLA typing was missing for some donors at each locus, association tests included only the typed subset. Cytomegalovirus status was reported to be diagnosed by the classifier with high specificity and sensitivity in both the original and validation cohorts. Because counts were too low, roughly 16 rarely observed V segments, including chromosome 9 orphons, were excluded from the earlier analysis of 587 of the donors. Only TCR beta chains were sequenced in this cohort, and the absence of alpha or paired-chain data limited detectable features. The presence/absence analyses assumed that sequencing depth was roughly uniform across donors, and that assumption may not be true. Correlated functional status among segregating V segments might reflect linkage disequilibrium, but an unknown experimental factor could not be ruled out. Immune exposure information for the cohort was limited to CMV serostatus. A further reported finding was that TCR beta sequences accurately predicted the HLA-A and HLA-B alleles for most subjects in the first cohort. The 87-base-pair reads could not distinguish some IMGT-functional V segments, including TRBV6-2 and TRBV6-3, so those segments were excluded. Compared with the 666-donor mean, donors in an Asian-associated ancestry cluster had fewer N-insertions in productive TCRs, according to a later genetic analysis. In a later analysis, several top co-occurrence clusters were reported to appear linked to parvovirus B19, influenza, CMV and Epstein-Barr virus. In a later genetic analysis, a missense DCLRE1C variant was associated with V-gene and J-gene trimming of TCR beta chains, and the association was replicated in an independent cohort. In vitro tests confirmed that a few of the cytomegalovirus-associated TCR beta chains recognize cytomegalovirus antigens. It was suggested by the authors that the approach could potentially be generalized to other disease states and immunological phenotypes. When HLA alleles, especially DR and DQ, strongly co-occurred, TCR associations were difficult to assign to individual alleles.

The library was prepared using the immunoSEQ multiplex PCR assay. A mixture of 60 forward primers for TCR Vbeta segments and 13 reverse primers for TCR Jbeta segments was used in the multiplex PCR. A multiplex PCR assay on genomic DNA amplified the CDR3 region of rearranged TCR beta genes. The amplified TCR beta libraries were sequenced on the Illumina HiSeq System as 87-base-pair reads. The source study handled its data this way. A later analysis tallied 80 million to 95 million unique TCR beta chains across the 600 to 700 repertoires, and 10 million to 11 million of those chains were shared by two or more donors. Raw reads were error-corrected and collapsed into unique sequences with a nearest-neighbor algorithm that merged closely related sequences to remove PCR and sequencing errors. Alignment of CDR3 sequences to IMGT reference sequences was used to assign V, D and J gene segments. Each retained sequence needed at least a six-nucleotide match to both a V gene segment and a J gene segment. Rearrangements were classified as productive when the CDR3 lacked stop codons and remained in frame with V and J, and all other rearrangements were classified as non-productive. Following IMGT convention, CDR3 was defined as the stretch from the second conserved V-encoded cysteine to the conserved J-encoded phenylalanine. Sequences without an unambiguous match to a single V gene segment were excluded from the earlier analysis of 450 to 650 of the donors. An earlier analysis of just under 600 of the donors called V segments functional above 56.7% productive rearrangements and segregating when the between-donor standard deviation exceeded 5%. A statistical classification framework was developed to diagnose cytomegalovirus status using the catalog of TCR beta chain sequences. In a later analysis, V and J genes were assigned by comparing TCR nucleotide sequences against IMGT/GENE-DB human TR gene sequences. In a later analysis, CDR3 sequences and most-parsimonious VDJ recombination scenarios were assigned using the TCRdist pipeline. In a later analysis, each TCR beta chain was defined by its CDR3 amino acid sequence together with its V-gene family, and reads lacking a unique V-gene family were excluded. A later analysis removed several hundred highly shared, low-generation-probability nucleotide sequences to deal with suspected cross-contamination and a sequencing artifact. In a later analysis, a clonal expansion index for each public chain was calculated from normalized within-repertoire ranks of inferred template counts. A later analysis computed generation probabilities with a VDJ recombination model fitted to out-of-frame rearrangements, and checked the results against IGoR. Hypergeometric tests were used in a later analysis to score TCR-TCR, TCR-HLA and TCR-CMV co-occurrence, with a repertoire-size bias correction applied to the TCR pairs. A later analysis estimated false discovery rates by permuting HLA or CMV assignments 20 times. In a later analysis, co-occurring TCRs were grouped using DBSCAN, with TCRdist sequence similarity added in when clustering inside HLA-allele-positive subsets. For co-occurrence clustering, repertoires with fewer than 30,000 or more than 120,000 public chains were excluded, along with a handful of repertoires with anomalous nucleotide sharing. Imported from immuneACCESS, the table was reduced by TCRdb to in-frame sequences with V and J called. These copies leave out some clones; in studies compared against another copy, an unresolved V gene accounts for under half, and the cause of the remainder is not known. That table furnishes V, J and clone size, whereas the DNA furnished D and trimming. For this sample there are some 170,000 clones; just under 80% appear just once. The top ten clonotypes cover roughly 10% of the sample.

CDR1 and CDR2 were assigned from the germline V gene as SGHDT and YYEEEE. V loses 3 bases at its end and J loses 3 bases; junction bases beyond the gene matches: 1. From cysteine to phenylalanine, the CDR3 is 14 amino acids long. Of all the DNA, just the CDR3 is kept, 42 bases in frame from base 1. The cohort consisted of some 730 healthy bone marrow donors. At the time of sampling, all cohort members were nominally healthy, though unrecorded immune exposures were likely present. The donor was CMV seropositive and belonged to the group of more than 250 seropositive cohort members. Every donor gave a peripheral blood sample, and the peripheral blood mononuclear cells from that sample were used for TCR beta sequencing. Genomic DNA was extracted from the blood cell samples with the Qiagen DNeasy Blood Extraction Kit.

The chain uses TRBV5-6 and TRBJ2-7, with 12 central nucleotides matching TRBD2. Sequencing was done on a sample of PBMCs. This TCR came from a man between 18 and 35 years old in good health and CMV-seropositive. The CDR3 region has the sequence CASSSSGRGYEQYF. The sequence in DNA is TGTGCCAGCAGCTCTAGCGGGAGGGGCTACGAGCAGTACTTC.